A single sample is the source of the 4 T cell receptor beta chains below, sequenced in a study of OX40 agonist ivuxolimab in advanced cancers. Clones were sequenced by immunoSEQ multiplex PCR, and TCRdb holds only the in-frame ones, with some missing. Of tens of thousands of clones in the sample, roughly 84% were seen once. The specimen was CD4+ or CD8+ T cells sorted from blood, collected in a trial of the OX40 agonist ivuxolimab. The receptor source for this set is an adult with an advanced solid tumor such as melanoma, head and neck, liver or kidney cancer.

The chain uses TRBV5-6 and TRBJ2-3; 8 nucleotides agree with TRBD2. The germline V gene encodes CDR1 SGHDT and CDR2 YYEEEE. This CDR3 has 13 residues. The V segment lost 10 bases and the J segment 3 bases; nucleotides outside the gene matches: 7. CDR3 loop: CASQERGTDTQYF. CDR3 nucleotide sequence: TGTGCCTCCCAGGAGCGGGGGACAGATACGCAGTATTTT.

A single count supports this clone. The CDR3 DNA follows: TGTGCCAGCAGTTACACCGTAGCGGGGGCAGGAGAGACCCAGTACTTC. This gives the protein CASSYTVAGAGETQYF. The chain employs TRBV6-6 and TRBJ2-5; 9 bases match TRBD2. The CDR3 extends over 16 amino acids. The V gene's germline CDR1 is MNHNY and CDR2 SVGAGI (reference sequence). V shed 2 bases, J shed 4 bases, and the junction held 8 bases outside the gene matches.

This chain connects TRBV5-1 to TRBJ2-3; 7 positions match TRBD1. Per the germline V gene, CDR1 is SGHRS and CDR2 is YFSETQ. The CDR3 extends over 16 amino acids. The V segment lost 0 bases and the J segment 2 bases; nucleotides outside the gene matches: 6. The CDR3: CASSLEQGTHTDTQYF. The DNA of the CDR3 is TGCGCCAGCAGCTTGGAACAGGGGACCCACACAGATACGCAGTATTTT.

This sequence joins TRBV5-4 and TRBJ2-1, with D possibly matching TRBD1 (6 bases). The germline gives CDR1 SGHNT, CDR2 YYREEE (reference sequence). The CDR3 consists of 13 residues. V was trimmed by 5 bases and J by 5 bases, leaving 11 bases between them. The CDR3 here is CASSVDRNNEQFF. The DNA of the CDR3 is TGTGCCAGCAGTGTGGACAGAAACAATGAGCAGTTCTTC.